This is a list of T cell receptor beta chains from one sample in a study of T-cell reconstitution after alpha-beta-depleted transplantation in children. In TCRdb, the PCR reads were re-called with MiXCR into one record per CDR3 protein. The data show 500,000 to 650,000 distinct CDR3 sequences, around 13% seen once. Sequenced here: PBMCs, mostly from graft donor cells, sampled 360 days after TCRalphabeta/CD19-depleted stem cell transplant. The receptors derive from a male patient between 10 and 17 years old who had a stem cell transplant for acute myeloid leukemia, so the T cells may come from the graft donor. CDR3s include the opening cysteine and the closing phenylalanine or tryptophan. The D gene is left open where the match is weak. The size of a clone is reported for some rows only, either as once, few or many, or as a class for expanded clones.

DNA: TGTGCCAGCTCACCAAGAGCCCCTACAGGGTCCTACGACTATGGCTACACCTTC; CDR3: CASSPRAPTGSYDYGYTF; V: TRBV18; J: TRBJ1-2; D: .; size: few
DNA: TGTGCCAGCAGCTTTATCGTAGCTAGCGGACTTGGACCTAGCACAGATACGCAGTATTTT; CDR3: CASSFIVASGLGPSTDTQYF; V: TRBV13; J: TRBJ2-3; D: TRBD2; size: .
DNA: TGTGCCAGCCCAAACGCGGGAGCGGTCGAGCAGTACTTC; CDR3: CASPNAGAVEQYF; V: TRBV6-1; J: TRBJ2-7; D: TRBD2; size: few
DNA: TGTGCCAGCACCACCGGGCCCGACAACTATGGCTACACCTTC; CDR3: CASTTGPDNYGYTF; V: TRBV6-2/TRBV6-3; J: TRBJ1-2; D: .; size: .
DNA: TGTGCCAGCACATTCCAAGAGACCCAGTACTTC; CDR3: CASTFQETQYF; V: TRBV11-2; J: TRBJ2-5; D: .; size: .
DNA: TGCAGTGCCATGTACAATGAGCAGTTCTTC; CDR3: CSAMYNEQFF; V: TRBV29-1; J: TRBJ2-1; D: .; size: .
DNA: TGTGCCAGCAGAAGCTCCTTAGAGACCCAGTACTTC; CDR3: CASRSSLETQYF; V: TRBV27; J: TRBJ2-5; D: .; size: .
DNA: TGTGCCAGCAGCCGACCCCCTAGCGGGAGTGAGACCCAGTACTTC; CDR3: CASSRPPSGSETQYF; V: TRBV7-9; J: TRBJ2-5; D: TRBD2; size: .
DNA: TGTGCCATCAGTGAGTCGGAGGGGTTGGAAAATCAGCCCCAGCATTTT; CDR3: CAISESEGLENQPQHF; V: TRBV10-3; J: TRBJ1-5; D: .; size: .
DNA: TGTGCCAGCTCACCCATGGCGGGCTACGAGCAGTACTTC; CDR3: CASSPMAGYEQYF; V: TRBV18; J: TRBJ2-7; D: .; size: few
DNA: TGTGCCAGCAGCTTATGGGTATTGGGCTCCTACGAGCAGTACTTC; CDR3: CASSLWVLGSYEQYF; V: TRBV7-9; J: TRBJ2-7; D: .; size: .
DNA: TGCGCCAGCAGCCAAGATGCTGAGTTCGGGTTCTCCCTTAATGAAAAACTGTTTTTT; CDR3: CASSQDAEFGFSLNEKLFF; V: TRBV4-3; J: TRBJ1-4; D: .; size: .
DNA: TGTGCCAGCAGCCCTACACGACCCGACGGATCCTACGAGCAGTACTTC; CDR3: CASSPTRPDGSYEQYF; V: TRBV7-8; J: TRBJ2-7; D: .; size: few
DNA: TGCGCCAGCAGCCAAGGGGACGGTGAAGCTTTCTTT; CDR3: CASSQGDGEAFF; V: TRBV4-3; J: TRBJ1-1; D: .; size: few
DNA: TGTGCCAGCAGCTACCCGAGGGGGGAAGAGACCCAGTACTTC; CDR3: CASSYPRGEETQYF; V: TRBV28; J: TRBJ2-5; D: .; size: .
DNA: TGTGCCAGCGGTCCTCTTTCGACTAGCGGGAGAGCCGAGCAGTACTTC; CDR3: CASGPLSTSGRAEQYF; V: TRBV6-1; J: TRBJ2-7; D: TRBD2; size: .
DNA: TGCGCCAGCAGCTCGTCGACAGGGTCCTACGAGCAGTACTTC; CDR3: CASSSSTGSYEQYF; V: TRBV5-1; J: TRBJ2-7; D: TRBD1; size: many
DNA: TGTGCCATCAGTGAGTCTCCTCCAATGGGCGCAGATACGCAGTATTTT; CDR3: CAISESPPMGADTQYF; V: TRBV10-3; J: TRBJ2-3; D: .; size: few
DNA: TGTGCCAGCAGCTCCCGGGACACCCTTTCCCACGAGCAGTACTTC; CDR3: CASSSRDTLSHEQYF; V: TRBV7-8; J: TRBJ2-7; D: .; size: many